This T cell receptor (beta chain) was captured in a study of blood T cell repertoires in COVID-19. Across the whole study: The study drew acute and convalescent COVID-19 samples from the United States, Italy and Spain. From T cells, B-cell-depleted T cells, or PBMCs came the material, which was cDNA or gDNA.

Germline-derived CDR1 and CDR2 are WSHSY and SAAADI. This CDR3 region has 15 residues. Trimming left V 1 base short and J 4 bases short, with 14 bases between. Authors' processing steps: Nucleated cell counts were estimated from reference gene primer amplification. Profiled with immunoSEQ multiplex PCR; TCRdb holds only in-frame clones, not every one. V and J calls and clone size are given by that table; D and trimming were obtained from the DNA. Seen here are about 100,000 clones, around 80% observed once, and the top ten hold 4% to 5.5%. The sequencing input was peripheral blood. The TCR originated in an older man with acute or convalescent COVID-19. The chain uses TRBV10-2 and TRBJ2-7; TRBD1 is a possible D gene (6 bases). This chain's CDR3 is CASSEWGPGSYEQYF. For the CDR3, the DNA is TGCGCCAGCAGTGAGTGGGGGCCAGGCTCATACGAGCAGTACTTC.